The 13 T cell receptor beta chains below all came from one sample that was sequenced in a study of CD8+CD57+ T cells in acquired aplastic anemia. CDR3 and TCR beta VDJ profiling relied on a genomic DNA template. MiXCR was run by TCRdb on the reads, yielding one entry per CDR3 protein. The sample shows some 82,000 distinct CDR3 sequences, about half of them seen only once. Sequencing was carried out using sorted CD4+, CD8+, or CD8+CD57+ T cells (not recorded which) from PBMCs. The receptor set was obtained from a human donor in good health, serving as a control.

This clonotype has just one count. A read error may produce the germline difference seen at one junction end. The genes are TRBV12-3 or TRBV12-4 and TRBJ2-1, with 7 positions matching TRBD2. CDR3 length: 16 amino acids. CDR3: CAGSLAPAGPYNEQFF. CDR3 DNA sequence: TGTGCCGGCAGTTTAGCCCCAGCGGGACCCTACAATGAGCAGTTCTTC.

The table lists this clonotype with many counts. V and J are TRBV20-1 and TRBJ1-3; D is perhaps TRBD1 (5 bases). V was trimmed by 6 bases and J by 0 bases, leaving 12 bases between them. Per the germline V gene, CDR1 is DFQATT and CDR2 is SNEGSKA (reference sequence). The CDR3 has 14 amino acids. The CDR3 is CSAEDRRSGNTIYF. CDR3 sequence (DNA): TGCAGTGCCGAAGACAGACGCTCTGGAAACACCATATATTTT.

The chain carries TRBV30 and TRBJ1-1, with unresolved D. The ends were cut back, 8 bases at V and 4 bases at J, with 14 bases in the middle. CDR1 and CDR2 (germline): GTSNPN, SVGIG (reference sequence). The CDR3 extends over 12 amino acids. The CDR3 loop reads CAAPGEATEAFF. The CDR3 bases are TGTGCCGCACCTGGGGAGGCCACTGAAGCTTTCTTT.

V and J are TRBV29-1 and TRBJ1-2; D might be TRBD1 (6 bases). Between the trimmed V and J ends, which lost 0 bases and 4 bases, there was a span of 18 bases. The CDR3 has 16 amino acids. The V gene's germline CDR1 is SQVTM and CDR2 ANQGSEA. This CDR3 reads CSVEDRQGTTLYGYTF. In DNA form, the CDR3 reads TGCAGCGTTGAAGATCGCCAGGGGACTACTCTCTATGGCTACACCTTC.

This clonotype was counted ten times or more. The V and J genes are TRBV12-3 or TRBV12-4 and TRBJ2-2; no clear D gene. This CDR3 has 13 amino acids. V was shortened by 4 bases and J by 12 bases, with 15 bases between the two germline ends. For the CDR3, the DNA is TGTGCCAGCAGTTCTCTAGTGTTAACGCAGCTGTTTTTT. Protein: CASSSLVLTQLFF.

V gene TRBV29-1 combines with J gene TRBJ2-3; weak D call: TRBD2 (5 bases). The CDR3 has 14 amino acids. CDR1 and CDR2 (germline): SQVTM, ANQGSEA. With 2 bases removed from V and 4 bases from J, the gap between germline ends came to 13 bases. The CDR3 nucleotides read TGCAGCGTTGAACGGAGACTAAGCGCAGATACGCAGTATTTT. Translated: CSVERRLSADTQYF.

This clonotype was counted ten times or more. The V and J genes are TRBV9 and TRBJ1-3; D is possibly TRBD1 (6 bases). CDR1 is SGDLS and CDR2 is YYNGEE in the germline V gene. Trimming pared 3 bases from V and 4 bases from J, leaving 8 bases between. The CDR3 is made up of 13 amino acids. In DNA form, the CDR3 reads TGTGCCAGCAGCGCAGGGGAAGGAAACACCATATATTTT. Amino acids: CASSAGEGNTIYF.

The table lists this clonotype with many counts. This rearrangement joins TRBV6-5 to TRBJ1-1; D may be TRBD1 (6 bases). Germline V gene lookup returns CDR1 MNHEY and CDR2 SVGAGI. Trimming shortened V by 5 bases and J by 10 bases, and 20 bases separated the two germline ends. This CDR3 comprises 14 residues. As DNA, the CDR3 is TGTGCCAGCAGTAGGCGACAGGAGGGGGTGGGAGCTTTCTTT. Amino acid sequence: CASSRRQEGVGAFF.

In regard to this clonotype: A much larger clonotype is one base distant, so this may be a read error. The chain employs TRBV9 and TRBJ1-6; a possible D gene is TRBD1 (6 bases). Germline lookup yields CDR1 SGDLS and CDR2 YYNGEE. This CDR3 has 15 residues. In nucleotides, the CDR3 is TGTGCCGGCAGCGAGGGGGACATTATAAATTCACCCCTCCACTTT. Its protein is CAGSEGDIINSPLHF.

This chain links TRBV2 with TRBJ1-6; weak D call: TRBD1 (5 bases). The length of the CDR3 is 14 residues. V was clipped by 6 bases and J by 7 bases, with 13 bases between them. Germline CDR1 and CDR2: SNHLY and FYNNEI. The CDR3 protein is CASRGTGSNSPLHF. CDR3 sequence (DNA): TGTGCCAGCAGGGGGACGGGGAGCAATTCACCCCTCCACTTT.

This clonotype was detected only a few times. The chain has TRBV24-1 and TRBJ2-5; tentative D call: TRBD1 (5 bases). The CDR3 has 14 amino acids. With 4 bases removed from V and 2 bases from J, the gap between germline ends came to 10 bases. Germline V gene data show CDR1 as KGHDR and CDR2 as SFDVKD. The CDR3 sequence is CATSDQGFQETQYF. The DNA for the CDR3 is TGTGCCACCAGTGACCAGGGATTTCAAGAGACCCAGTACTTC.

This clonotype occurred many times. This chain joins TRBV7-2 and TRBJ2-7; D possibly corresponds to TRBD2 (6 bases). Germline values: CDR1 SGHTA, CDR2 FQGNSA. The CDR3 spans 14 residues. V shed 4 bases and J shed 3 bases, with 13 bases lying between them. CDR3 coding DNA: TGTGCCAGCAGCTGGGGGGTTAGCGGCTACGAGCAGTACTTC. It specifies CASSWGVSGYEQYF.

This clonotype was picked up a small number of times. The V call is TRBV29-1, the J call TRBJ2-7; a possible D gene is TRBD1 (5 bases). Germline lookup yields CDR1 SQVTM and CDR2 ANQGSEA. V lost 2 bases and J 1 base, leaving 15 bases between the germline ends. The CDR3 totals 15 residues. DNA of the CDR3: TGCAGCGTTGAAAGTAAGGGGATCACATCCTACGAGCAGTACTTC. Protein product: CSVESKGITSYEQYF.